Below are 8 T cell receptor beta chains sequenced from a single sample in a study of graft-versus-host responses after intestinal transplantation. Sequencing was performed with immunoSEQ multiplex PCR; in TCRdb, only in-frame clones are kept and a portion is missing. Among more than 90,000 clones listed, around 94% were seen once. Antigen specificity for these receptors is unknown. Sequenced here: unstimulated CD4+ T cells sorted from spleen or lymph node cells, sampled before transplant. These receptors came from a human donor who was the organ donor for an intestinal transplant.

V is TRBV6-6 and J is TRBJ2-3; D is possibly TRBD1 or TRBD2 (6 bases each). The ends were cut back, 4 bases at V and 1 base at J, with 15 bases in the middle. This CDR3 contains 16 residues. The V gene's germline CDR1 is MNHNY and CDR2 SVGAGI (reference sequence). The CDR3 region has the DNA TGTGCCAGCAGTTGGAGGGTGGGGGCACGCACAGATACGCAGTATTTT. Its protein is CASSWRVGARTDTQYF.

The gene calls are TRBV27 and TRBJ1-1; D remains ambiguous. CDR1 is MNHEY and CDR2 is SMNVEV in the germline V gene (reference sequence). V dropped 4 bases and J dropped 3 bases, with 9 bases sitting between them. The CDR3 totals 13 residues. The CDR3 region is CASSYGWDTEAFF. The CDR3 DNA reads TGTGCCAGCAGTTATGGGTGGGACACTGAAGCTTTCTTT.

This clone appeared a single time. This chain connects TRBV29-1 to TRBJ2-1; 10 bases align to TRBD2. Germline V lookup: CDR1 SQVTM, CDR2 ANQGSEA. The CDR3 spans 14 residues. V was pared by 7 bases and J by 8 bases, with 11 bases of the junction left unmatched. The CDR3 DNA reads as TGCAGCGCCGTGGGGTCTAGCGGGAGTCATGAGCAGTTCTTC. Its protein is CSAVGSSGSHEQFF.

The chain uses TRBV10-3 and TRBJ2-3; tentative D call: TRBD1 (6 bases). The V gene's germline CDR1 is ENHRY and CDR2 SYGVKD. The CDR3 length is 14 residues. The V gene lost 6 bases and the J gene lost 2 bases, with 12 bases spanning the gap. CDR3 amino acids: CAIRGQNFTDTQYF. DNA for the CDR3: TGTGCCATCAGAGGACAGAACTTCACAGATACGCAGTATTTT.

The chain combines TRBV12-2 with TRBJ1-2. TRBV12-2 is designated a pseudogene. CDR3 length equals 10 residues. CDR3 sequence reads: CASRTYGYTF. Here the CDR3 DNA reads TGTGCAAGTCGCACTTATGGCTACACCTTC.

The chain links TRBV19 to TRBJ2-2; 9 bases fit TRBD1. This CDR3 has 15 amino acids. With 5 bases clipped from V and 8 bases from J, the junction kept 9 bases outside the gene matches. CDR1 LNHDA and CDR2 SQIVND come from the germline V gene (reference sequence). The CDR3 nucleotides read TGTGCCAGTAGTTTCGGGACAGGGAAAAGAGGGGAGCTGTTTTTT. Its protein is CASSFGTGKRGELFF.

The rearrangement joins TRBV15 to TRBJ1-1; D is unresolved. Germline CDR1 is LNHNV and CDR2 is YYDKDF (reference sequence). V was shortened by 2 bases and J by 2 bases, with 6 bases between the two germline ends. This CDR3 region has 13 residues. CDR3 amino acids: CATSRPPNTEAFF. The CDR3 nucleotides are TGTGCCACCAGCAGACCTCCTAACACTGAAGCTTTCTTT.

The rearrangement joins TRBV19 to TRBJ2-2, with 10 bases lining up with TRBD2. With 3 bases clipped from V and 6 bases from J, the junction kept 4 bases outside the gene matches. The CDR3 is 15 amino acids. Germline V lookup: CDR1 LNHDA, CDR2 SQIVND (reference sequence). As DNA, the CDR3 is TGTGCCAGTAGTATTCTAGCGGGAGCTCCCGGGGAGCTGTTTTTT. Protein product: CASSILAGAPGELFF.